This T cell receptor beta chain was sequenced for a study of cytomegalovirus exposure and HLA in healthy donors. Remarks on this clone: Its cognate antigen is unknown.

The germline V gene encodes CDR1 LGHNA and CDR2 YSLEER. CDR3 length equals 15 residues. V was clipped by 0 bases and J by 7 bases; unmatched bases: 6. The primer mix had 60 Vbeta and 13 Jbeta primers. Profiling relied on immunoSEQ multiplex PCR, and the TCRdb table lists in-frame clones only, not all of them. The sample gives about 170,000 clones, around 79% of which show up once; about 0.91% is in the top ten. Regarding the study as a whole: Later work associated fewer than 20,000 TCR beta sequences with HLA alleles at 0.05 false discovery rate. Immune exposure information comprised only CMV serostatus.

Sequencing used PBMCs. The J gene is TRBJ1-5, the V gene TRBV4-3; 7 bases map to TRBD1. This receptor was identified in a woman aged 45 to 65 in good health and CMV-seropositive. As DNA, the CDR3 is TGCGCCAGCAGCCAAGATACTACAGGGGTCCAGCCCCAGCATTTT. Protein: CASSQDTTGVQPQHF.